This entry lists 5 T cell receptor beta chains sequenced from one sample in a study of blood T cell repertoires in COVID-19. Profiled with immunoSEQ multiplex PCR; TCRdb holds only in-frame clones, not every one. The profile covers around 50,000 clones, with about nine tenths appearing a single time and approximately 8% taken by the ten largest. The sequenced sample consisted of peripheral blood. The receptor set was obtained from a man in his fifties or sixties with active COVID-19.

The chain joins TRBV5-6 to TRBJ2-5, with D possibly being TRBD2 (6 bases). The germline CDR1 and CDR2 sequences are SGHDT and YYEEEE. The V end lost 4 bases, the J end lost 1 base, and 8 bases lay between the germline ends. The CDR3 runs to 13 residues. The chain's CDR3 is CASSRGFQETQYF. CDR3 sequence (DNA): TGTGCCAGCAGCCGGGGGTTCCAAGAGACCCAGTACTTC.

The J gene is TRBJ2-5, the V gene TRBV7-2; TRBD1 matches at 11 bases. The length of the CDR3 is 17 residues. CDR1 is SGHTA and CDR2 is FQGNSA in the germline V gene. V lost 5 bases and J lost 5; bases outside the gene matches: 13. The CDR3 DNA is TGTGCCAGCAGCCCTAGGACAGGGGGCAGTTTCGGGGAGACCCAGTACTTC. This translates into CASSPRTGGSFGETQYF.

The chain has TRBV29-1 and TRBJ1-1, with TRBD1 identical over 8 bases. V lost 7 bases and J lost 1; bases outside the gene matches: 2. CDR1 and CDR2 from the germline V gene are SQVTM and ANQGSEA. The CDR3 sequence is 12 residues long. This CDR3 is CSGTGTNTEAFF. CDR3 DNA sequence: TGCAGCGGGACAGGGACGAACACTGAAGCTTTCTTT.

V gene TRBV19 combines with J gene TRBJ1-2; 8 nucleotides match TRBD1. The V gene end was trimmed by 6 bases and the J gene end by 3 bases; junction bases not matched to a gene: 9. This CDR3 has 15 amino acids. The germline V gene has CDR1 LNHDA and CDR2 SQIVND (reference sequence). The CDR3 nucleotides read TGTGCCAGTAGCCAGGGGGCCGCCTCTTACTATGGCTACACCTTC. Protein sequence: CASSQGAASYYGYTF.

Written as DNA, the CDR3 is TGTGCCACCCGCGGCTCAACGGCCTATGAGCAGTTCTTC. Translating gives CATRGSTAYEQFF. The chain is built from TRBV24-1 and TRBJ2-1; unclear D gene. Germline V gives CDR1 KGHDR, CDR2 SFDVKD. Trimming removed 9 bases at V and 8 bases at J, with 16 bases between. This CDR3 has 13 residues.